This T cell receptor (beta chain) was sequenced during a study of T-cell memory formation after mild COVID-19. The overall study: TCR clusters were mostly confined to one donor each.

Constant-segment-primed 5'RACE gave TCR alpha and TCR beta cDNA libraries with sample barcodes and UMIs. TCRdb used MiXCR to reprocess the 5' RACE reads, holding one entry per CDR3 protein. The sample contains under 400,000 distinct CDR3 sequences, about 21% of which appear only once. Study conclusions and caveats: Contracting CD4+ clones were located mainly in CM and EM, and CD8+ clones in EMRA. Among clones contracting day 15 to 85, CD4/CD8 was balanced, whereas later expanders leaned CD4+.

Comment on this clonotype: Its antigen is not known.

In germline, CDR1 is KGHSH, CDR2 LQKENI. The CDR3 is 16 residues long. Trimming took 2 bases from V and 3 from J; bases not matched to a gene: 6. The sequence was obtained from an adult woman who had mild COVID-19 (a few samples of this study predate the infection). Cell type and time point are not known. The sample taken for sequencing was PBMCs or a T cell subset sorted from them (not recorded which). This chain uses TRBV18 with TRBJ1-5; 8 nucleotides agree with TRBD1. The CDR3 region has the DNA TGTGCCAGCTCACCAGAGACAGGGGCCAACAATCAGCCCCAGCATTTT. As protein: CASSPETGANNQPQHF.